One T cell receptor (beta chain) is described in this entry. This clonotype came up many times. It lacks a known antigen. Base qualities are missing; no much larger clone stands one base away. The library relied on 5' RACE. The reads were generated on an Illumina HiSeq 2000. A universal primer binding site was introduced by template switching, and a unique molecular identifier was present in the final cDNA, enabling accurate counting of TCR cDNA molecules. Specific primers in the conserved constant-segment region were used to synthesize first-strand cDNA for the TCR alpha and beta chains. To control for contamination, each cDNA library was double barcoded with a SMART-Mk sample barcode plus Illumina barcodes. TruSeq adapter sequences and Illumina sample barcodes were added in two successive PCR steps. The TCR alpha and beta cDNA libraries were sequenced on the Illumina HiSeq platform using custom primers. The paper's data handling went like this. Unique molecular identifiers were extracted from raw reads with MiGEC, and CDR3 positions were determined with MiXCR. For each individual, recombination models were inferred using an EM algorithm with the repgenHMM and IGoR tools. Shared clonotypes were analyzed with the tcR package in R, and sharing was normalized by the product of cloneset sizes. Out-of-frame nonproductive sequences were analyzed to study raw recombination free of thymic and clonal selection effects. TCRdb reprocessed the public reads (quality trimming at Q25 with fastp, clone calling with MiXCR) and kept in-frame beta chains. All rows with the same CDR3 protein become a single entry with the most common DNA and genes. The V and J calls, along with clone size, are taken from TCRdb and not from the paper's own processing. The sample table holds some 240,000 distinct CDR3 sequences, of which about 8.3% were seen once. Roughly 3% of the sample rests with the top ten.

This record comes from a study of identical twins (dated by TCRdb to the mid-2010s). About the study as a whole: To test whether fetal clonotypes persist, the study used deep sequencing on TCR alpha and beta repertoires from monozygotic twins, unrelated adults of various ages, and cord blood. To rule out contamination, replicate twin experiments were performed at different times with different library preparation protocols. Broader findings and caveats from the paper: Compared with coincidental sharing between unrelated individuals, an excess of low generation-probability sequences was observed among out-of-frame TCR alpha sequences shared between twins. In monozygotic twins, out-of-frame TCR alpha sharing was systematically underestimated by recombination models, although the models agreed with sharing between unrelated individuals. Zero-insertion analyses could be partly confounded by invariant T cells such as MAIT and iNKT, although diverse VJ usage argued against such confounding for most clonotypes. A weaker excess of twin sharing was found in beta out-of-frame sequences because the signal-to-noise ratio was lowered by fewer shared sequences. Fewer insertions were carried by abundant cord blood beta clonotypes, a similar but weaker trend appeared in young adult naive repertoires, and no such trend appeared in memory repertoires. Conclusions relied on cross-sectional statistical analysis, since the same donors could not be followed over many years.

All donors were healthy Caucasians. The twin cohort comprised three pairs of female monozygotic twins, all aged about 18 to 30 years. Positive isolation kits from Invitrogen were used to isolate the CD4+ and CD8+ T cell populations. These records were also assigned to another study, of yellow fever vaccine responses in identical twins. The second study reports: According to the authors, in identical twins the way T cells responded to vaccination appeared partly convergent and partly personalized. Focusing on identical twins, the study followed the T cell clones that responded to the vaccine, and did so with precision.

The TCR comes from a woman younger than 35 in good health. The sequenced sample was CD8+ T cells sorted from blood.

The nucleotides are TGCGCCAGCAGCCTATGGTTGGGGCACCAAGAGACCCAGTACTTC. This yields the protein CASSLWLGHQETQYF. The V and J genes are TRBV4-3 and TRBJ2-5; TRBD1 is a weak D gene call, 5 bases matching. The germline V gene provides CDR1 LGHNA and CDR2 YSLEER. The CDR3 sequence holds 15 residues, the cysteine and phenylalanine included. The kept DNA is CDR3 alone, 45 bases in frame from the first base. V was cut back by 4 bases and J by 0 bases, leaving a gap of 12 bases between them.